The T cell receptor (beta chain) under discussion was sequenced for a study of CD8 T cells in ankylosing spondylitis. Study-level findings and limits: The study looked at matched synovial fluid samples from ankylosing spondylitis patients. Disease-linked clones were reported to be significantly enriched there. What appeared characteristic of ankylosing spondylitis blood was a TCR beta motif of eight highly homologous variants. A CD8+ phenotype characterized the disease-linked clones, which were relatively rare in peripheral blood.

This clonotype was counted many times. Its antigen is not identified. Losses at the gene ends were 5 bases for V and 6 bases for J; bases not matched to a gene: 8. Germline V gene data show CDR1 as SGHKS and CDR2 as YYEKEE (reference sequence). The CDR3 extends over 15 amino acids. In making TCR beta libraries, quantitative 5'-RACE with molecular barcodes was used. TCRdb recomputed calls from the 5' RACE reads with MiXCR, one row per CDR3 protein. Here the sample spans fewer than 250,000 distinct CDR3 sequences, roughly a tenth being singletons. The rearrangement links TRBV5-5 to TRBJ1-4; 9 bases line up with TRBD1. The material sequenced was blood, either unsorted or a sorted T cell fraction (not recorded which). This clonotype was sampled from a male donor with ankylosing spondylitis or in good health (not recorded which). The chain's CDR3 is CASSLFGQGHEKLFF. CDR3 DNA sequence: TGTGCCAGCAGTCTTTTCGGACAGGGGCATGAAAAACTGTTTTTT.